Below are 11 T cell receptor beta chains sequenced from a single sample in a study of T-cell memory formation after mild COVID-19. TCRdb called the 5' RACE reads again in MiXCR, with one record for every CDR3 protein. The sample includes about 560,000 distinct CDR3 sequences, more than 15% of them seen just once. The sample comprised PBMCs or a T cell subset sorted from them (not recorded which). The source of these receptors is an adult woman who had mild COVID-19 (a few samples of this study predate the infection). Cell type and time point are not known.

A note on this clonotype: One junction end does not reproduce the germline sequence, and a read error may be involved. CDR3: CASSPGTGRLF. The CDR3 DNA reads TGTGCCAGTAGCCCCGGGACAGGCAGGCTTTTT. V is TRBV19 and J is TRBJ1-4; 8 positions match TRBD1. Germline V lookup: CDR1 LNHDA, CDR2 SQIVND (reference sequence). The CDR3 is made up of 11 amino acids.

Written as DNA, the CDR3 is TGCGCCAGCAGCTCGATTGAGGGAGCCTACGAGCAGTACTTC. As protein: CASSSIEGAYEQYF. The rearrangement joins TRBV5-1 to TRBJ2-7; the D gene is possibly TRBD2 (5 bases). Trimming removed 3 bases at V and 2 bases at J, with 12 bases between. The CDR3 totals 14 residues. Per germline, CDR1 SGHRS and CDR2 YFSETQ.

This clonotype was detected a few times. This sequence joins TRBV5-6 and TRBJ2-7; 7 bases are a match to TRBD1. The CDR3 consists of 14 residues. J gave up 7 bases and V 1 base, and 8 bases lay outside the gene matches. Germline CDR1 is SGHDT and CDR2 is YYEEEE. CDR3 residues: CASSLRSGQKEQYF. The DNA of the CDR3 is TGTGCCAGCAGCTTGAGATCGGGACAGAAAGAGCAGTACTTC.

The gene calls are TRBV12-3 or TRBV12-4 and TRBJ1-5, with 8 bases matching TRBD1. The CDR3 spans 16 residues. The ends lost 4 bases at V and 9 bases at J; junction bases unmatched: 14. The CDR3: CASSSTSWTGLRPQHF. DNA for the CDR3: TGTGCCAGCAGTTCAACCTCCTGGACAGGGCTCCGGCCCCAGCATTTT.

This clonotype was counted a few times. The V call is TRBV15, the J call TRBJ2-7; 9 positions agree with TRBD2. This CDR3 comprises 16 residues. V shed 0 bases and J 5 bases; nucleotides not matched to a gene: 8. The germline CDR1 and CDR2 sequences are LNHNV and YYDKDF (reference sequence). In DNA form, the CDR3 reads TGTGCCACCAGCAGAGATGGTTCGGTAGCGGGAGACGAGCAGTACTTC. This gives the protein CATSRDGSVAGDEQYF.

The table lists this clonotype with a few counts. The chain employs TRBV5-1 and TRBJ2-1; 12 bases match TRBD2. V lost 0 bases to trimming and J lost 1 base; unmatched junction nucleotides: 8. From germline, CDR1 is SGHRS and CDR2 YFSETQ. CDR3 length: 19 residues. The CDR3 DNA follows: TGCGCCAGCAGCTTGGTCGCTAGCGGGGGGGCCGGGTCCTACAATGAGCAGTTCTTC. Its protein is CASSLVASGGAGSYNEQFF.

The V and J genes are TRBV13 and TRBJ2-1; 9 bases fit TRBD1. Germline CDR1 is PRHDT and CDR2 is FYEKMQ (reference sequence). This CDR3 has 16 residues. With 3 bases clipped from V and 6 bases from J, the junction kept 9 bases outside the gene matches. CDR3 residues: CASSFPRDRASNEQFF. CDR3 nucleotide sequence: TGTGCCAGCAGCTTCCCCCGGGACAGGGCTTCCAATGAGCAGTTCTTC.

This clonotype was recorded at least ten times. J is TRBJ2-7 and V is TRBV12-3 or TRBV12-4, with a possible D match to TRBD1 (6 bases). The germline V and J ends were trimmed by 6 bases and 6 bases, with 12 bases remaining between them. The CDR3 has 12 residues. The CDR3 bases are TGTGCCAGCAGCCTACAGGGCGGCGAGCAGTACTTC. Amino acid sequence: CASSLQGGEQYF.

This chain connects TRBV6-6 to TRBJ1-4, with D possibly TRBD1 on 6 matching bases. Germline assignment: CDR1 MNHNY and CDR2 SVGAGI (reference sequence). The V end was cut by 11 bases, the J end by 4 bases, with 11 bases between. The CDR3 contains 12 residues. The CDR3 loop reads CAVQGFNEKLFF. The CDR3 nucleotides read TGTGCCGTTCAGGGGTTTAATGAAAAACTGTTTTTT.

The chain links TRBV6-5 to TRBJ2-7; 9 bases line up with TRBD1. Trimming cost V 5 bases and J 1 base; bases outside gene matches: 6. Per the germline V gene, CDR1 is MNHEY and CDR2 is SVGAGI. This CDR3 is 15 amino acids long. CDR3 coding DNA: TGTGCCAGCAGTCCGGGACAGGGTTGGTCCTACGAGCAGTACTTC. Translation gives CASSPGQGWSYEQYF.

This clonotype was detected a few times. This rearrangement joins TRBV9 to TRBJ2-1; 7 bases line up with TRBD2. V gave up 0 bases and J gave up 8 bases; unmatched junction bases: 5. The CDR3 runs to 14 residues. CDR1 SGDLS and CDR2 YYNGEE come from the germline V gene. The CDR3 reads CASSVDGGSYEQFF. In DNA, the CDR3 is TGTGCCAGCAGCGTAGACGGCGGGAGCTATGAGCAGTTCTTC.